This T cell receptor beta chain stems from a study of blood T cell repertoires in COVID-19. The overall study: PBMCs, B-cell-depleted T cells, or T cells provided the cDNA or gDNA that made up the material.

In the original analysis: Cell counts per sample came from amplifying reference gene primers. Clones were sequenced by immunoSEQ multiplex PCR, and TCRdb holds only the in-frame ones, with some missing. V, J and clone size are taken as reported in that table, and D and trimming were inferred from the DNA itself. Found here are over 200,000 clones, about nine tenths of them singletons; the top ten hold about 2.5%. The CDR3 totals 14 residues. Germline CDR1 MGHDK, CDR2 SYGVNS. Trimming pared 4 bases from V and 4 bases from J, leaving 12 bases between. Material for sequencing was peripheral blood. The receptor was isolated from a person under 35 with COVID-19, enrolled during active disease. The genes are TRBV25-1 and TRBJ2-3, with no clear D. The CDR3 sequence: CASSGWSASDTQYF. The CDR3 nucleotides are TGTGCCAGCAGTGGCTGGAGCGCGTCAGATACGCAGTATTTT.